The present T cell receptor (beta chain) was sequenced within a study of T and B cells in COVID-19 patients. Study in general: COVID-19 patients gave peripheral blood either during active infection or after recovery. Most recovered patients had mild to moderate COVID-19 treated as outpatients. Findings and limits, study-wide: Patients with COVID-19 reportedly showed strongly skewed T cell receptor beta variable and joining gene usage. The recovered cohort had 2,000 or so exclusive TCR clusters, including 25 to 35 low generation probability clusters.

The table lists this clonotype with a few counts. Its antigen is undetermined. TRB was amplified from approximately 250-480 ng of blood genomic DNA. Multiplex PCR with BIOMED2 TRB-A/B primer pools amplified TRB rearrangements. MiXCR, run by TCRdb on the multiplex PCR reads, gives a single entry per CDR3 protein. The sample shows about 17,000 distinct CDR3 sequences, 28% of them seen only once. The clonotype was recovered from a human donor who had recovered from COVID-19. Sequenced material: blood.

The CDR3 coding sequence is TGTGCCAGCAGCCCCGGTTCCACCACAGATACGCAGTATTTT. Protein: CASSPGSTTDTQYF. The chain has TRBV7-6 and TRBJ2-3; D call uncertain. Germline CDR1 SGHVS, CDR2 FNYEAQ. This CDR3 comprises 14 residues. Trimming took off 5 bases at V and 2 bases at J, with 11 bases between the two ends.